Below are 25 T cell receptor beta chains sequenced from a single sample in a study of radiation and T cells in renal cell carcinoma. As to time point: blood 4 weeks post-SBRT, at nephrectomy. The treatment: 15 Gy SBRT to primary tumor, nephrectomy 4 weeks later. Sequenced by immunoSEQ multiplex PCR; TCRdb stores in-frame clones only, minus some. There are about 73,000 clones in the sample; around 78% occur only once, and about 2.4% lies in the top ten. The sequenced sample was blood, obtained from a patient whose treatment included radiotherapy and nephrectomy. These receptors all stem from a woman aged 60-75 years with renal cell carcinoma.

The chain recombines TRBV11-1 with TRBJ2-2; TRBD1 is a possible D gene (5 bases). CDR1 and CDR2 (germline): SGHAT, FQDESV (reference sequence). Trimming left V 6 bases short and J 1 base short, with 9 bases between. The CDR3 is made up of 14 amino acids. CDR3 bases: TGTGCCAGCAGACATACAGGGAACACCGGGGAGCTGTTTTTT. Translation gives CASRHTGNTGELFF.

The chain uses TRBV10-3 and TRBJ2-1, with 12 bases matching TRBD1. The CDR3 contains 15 residues. Germline trimming cut 6 bases from V and 4 bases from J; bases unmatched to any gene: 4. CDR1 ENHRY and CDR2 SYGVKD come from the germline V gene. The CDR3 coding sequence is TGTGCCATCAGGGGACAGGGGGCCTTTTACAATGAGCAGTTCTTC. Its translation is CAIRGQGAFYNEQFF.

In its sample, this clone was seen once. CDR3: CAWNRAPVQENYGYTF. CDR3 bases: TGTGCCTGGAATAGGGCCCCGGTCCAGGAAAACTATGGCTACACCTTC. The chain recombines TRBV30 with TRBJ1-2; no clear D. This CDR3 region has 16 residues. V lost 4 bases and J lost 2, with 20 bases in between. Germline loops: CDR1 GTSNPN, CDR2 SVGIG (reference sequence).

The CDR3 here is CASSLGDRVNTGELFF. The CDR3 bases are TGTGCCAGCAGTTTAGGGGACAGGGTGAACACCGGGGAGCTGTTTTTT. The chain combines TRBV28 with TRBJ2-2; TRBD1 matches 9 bases. The CDR3 is 16 residues long. Germline V gene sequence: CDR1 MDHEN, CDR2 SYDVKM. The trim removed 2 bases at V and 1 base at J, leaving 2 bases unmatched.

V and J are TRBV9 and TRBJ1-3; D unresolved. The ends were cut back, 3 bases at V and 0 bases at J, with 13 bases in the middle. Germline V gene data show CDR1 as SGDLS and CDR2 as YYNGEE. The CDR3 contains 16 residues. The CDR3 protein is CASSELSKHSGNTIYF. CDR3 DNA: TGTGCCAGCAGCGAGCTCAGTAAACACTCTGGAAACACCATATATTTT.

The chain carries TRBV18 and TRBJ1-4; 10 bases align to TRBD1. Trimming at V came to 1 base and at J to 10 bases, leaving 9 bases not matched to a gene. The CDR3 is 16 residues long. Germline V gives CDR1 KGHSH, CDR2 LQKENI. CDR3 sequence: CASSPQETGGAGKLFF. CDR3 DNA: TGTGCCAGCTCACCACAGGAGACAGGGGGCGCAGGAAAACTGTTTTTT.

The chain employs TRBV6-6 and TRBJ2-7; 9 positions agree with TRBD1. Trimming took 10 bases from V and 4 from J; bases not matched to a gene: 8. The CDR3 consists of 13 residues. Germline V gives CDR1 MNHNY, CDR2 SVGAGI (reference sequence). The CDR3 nucleotides read TGTGCCACTAAACAGGGGGCATTGTACGAGCAGTACTTC. It codes for CATKQGALYEQYF.

The chain carries TRBV7-9 and TRBJ2-1; the D call may be TRBD1 or TRBD2 (5 bases each). Germline V gene sequence: CDR1 SEHNR, CDR2 FQNEAQ (reference sequence). This CDR3 is 15 amino acids long. V lost 5 bases, J lost 3 bases, and 14 bases lay in between. Here the CDR3 reads CASSPGPRDYNEQFF. The CDR3 coding sequence is TGTGCCAGCAGCCCGGGGCCTAGGGACTACAATGAGCAGTTCTTC.

This rearrangement joins TRBV19 to TRBJ2-2, with 8 bases lining up with TRBD2. Germline V gene data show CDR1 as LNHDA and CDR2 as SQIVND (reference sequence). With V trimmed by 6 bases and J by 2 bases, 5 bases remained unmatched. The CDR3 has 15 amino acids. The CDR3 nucleotides read TGTGCCAGTAGGATGAGCGGGGGCAACACCGGGGAGCTGTTTTTT. Protein product: CASRMSGGNTGELFF.

V is TRBV28 and J is TRBJ2-7; possible D gene TRBD2, 5 bases. The germline V gene encodes CDR1 MDHEN and CDR2 SYDVKM. The CDR3 extends over 13 amino acids. The V end was cut by 8 bases, the J end by 0 bases, with 11 bases between. Written as DNA, the CDR3 is TGTGCCAGCCATGAGGGCAGCTCCTACGAGCAGTACTTC. Residues: CASHEGSSYEQYF. Filled out from reference TRBV28 and TRBJ2-7, the complete variable domain reads DVKVTQSSRYLVKRTGEKVFLECVQDMDHENMFWYRQDPGLGLRLIYFSYDVKMKEKGDIPEGYSVSREKKERFSLILESASTNQTSMYLCASHEGSSYEQYFGPGTRLTVT.

V usage is TRBV5-1 and J usage is TRBJ2-1, with TRBD1 identical over 8 bases. With 2 bases clipped from V and 6 bases from J, the junction kept 4 bases outside the gene matches. The length of the CDR3 is 14 residues. CDR1 SGHRS and CDR2 YFSETQ come from the germline V gene. This chain's CDR3 is CASSLPTGVNEQFF. In DNA, the CDR3 is TGCGCCAGCAGCTTACCGACAGGGGTCAATGAGCAGTTCTTC.

This rearrangement joins TRBV28 to TRBJ1-4; D might be TRBD1 (5 bases). This CDR3 contains 14 residues. V was clipped by 3 bases and J by 4 bases, with 9 bases between them. CDR1 and CDR2 from the germline V gene are MDHEN and SYDVKM. The CDR3: CASSFPGSNEKLFF. In DNA form, the CDR3 reads TGTGCCAGCAGTTTCCCAGGGAGTAATGAAAAACTGTTTTTT.

V gene TRBV7-9 combines with J gene TRBJ1-1; TRBD1 aligns across 9 bases. This CDR3 region has 16 residues. Germline V gene data show CDR1 as SEHNR and CDR2 as FQNEAQ (reference sequence). V was pared by 5 bases and J by 5 bases, with 12 bases of the junction left unmatched. The CDR3 region is CASSTPEQGARTEAFF. The CDR3 region has the DNA TGTGCCAGCAGCACGCCTGAACAGGGGGCGCGGACTGAAGCTTTCTTT.

This clone was counted between two and nine times. The rearrangement links TRBV7-9 to TRBJ1-4; TRBD1 matches at 9 bases. CDR3 length: 15 amino acids. V shed 6 bases and J 3 bases; nucleotides not matched to a gene: 5. Germline loops: CDR1 SEHNR, CDR2 FQNEAQ (reference sequence). The CDR3 DNA follows: TGTGCCAGCAGTGGGAGGACAGGGGCTAATGAAAAACTGTTTTTT. Its protein is CASSGRTGANEKLFF.

The genes are TRBV5-1 and TRBJ2-5; 7 bases line up with TRBD2. The germline V gene encodes CDR1 SGHRS and CDR2 YFSETQ. With V trimmed by 0 bases and J by 2 bases, 4 bases remained unmatched. The length of the CDR3 is 15 residues. In DNA, the CDR3 is TGCGCCAGCAGCTTGGAGGCCGGGGGGCAAGAGACCCAGTACTTC. It specifies CASSLEAGGQETQYF.

The rearrangement uses TRBV6-5 and TRBJ2-3; 13 positions agree with TRBD2. V shed 1 base, J shed 5 bases, and the junction held 3 bases outside the gene matches. The CDR3 loop spans 16 amino acids. From germline, CDR1 is MNHEY and CDR2 SVGAGI. The CDR3 loop is CASSYLTSGGGDTQYF. CDR3 nucleotide sequence: TGTGCCAGCAGTTACTTAACTAGCGGGGGGGGAGATACGCAGTATTTT.

The chain recombines TRBV18 with TRBJ1-2; 8 nucleotides agree with TRBD1. The CDR3 covers 14 residues. Germline values: CDR1 KGHSH, CDR2 LQKENI. The trim removed 3 bases at V and 4 bases at J, leaving 4 bases unmatched. The CDR3 coding sequence is TGTGCCAGCTCACCGGACAGGGACGTCTATGGCTACACCTTC. This encodes CASSPDRDVYGYTF. The full variable domain, with the rest looked up from reference TRBV18 and TRBJ1-2, is NAGVMQNPRHLVRRRGQEARLRCSPMKGHSHVYWYRQLPEEGLKFMVYLQKENIIDESGMPKERFSAEFPKEGPSILRIQQVVRGDSAAYFCASSPDRDVYGYTFGSGTRLTVV.

The chain has TRBV6-7 and TRBJ2-2, with a tentative D call TRBD1 (5 bases). TRBV6-7 has ORF status, its function being uncertain. CDR3 length: 15 residues. V gave up 0 bases and J gave up 1 base, with 6 bases separating them. The CDR3 nucleotides read TGTGCCAGCAGTTACTCGACAGTGAACACCGGGGAGCTGTTTTTT. The encoded protein is CASSYSTVNTGELFF.

V usage is TRBV30 and J usage is TRBJ2-1; D is ambiguous. V was trimmed by 0 bases and J by 9 bases, leaving 3 bases between them. This CDR3 region has 10 residues. Germline assignment: CDR1 GTSNPN and CDR2 SVGIG (reference sequence). The CDR3 sequence is CAWSVSEQFF. CDR3 DNA: TGTGCCTGGAGTGTAAGTGAGCAGTTCTTC. Combining the CDR3 with reference TRBV30 and TRBJ2-1 gives the whole variable domain SQTIHQWPATLVQPVGSPLSLECTVEGTSNPNLYWYRQAAGRGLQLLFYSVGIGQISSEVPQNLSASRPQDRQFILSSKKLLLSDSGFYLCAWSVSEQFFGPGTRLTVL.

This chain connects TRBV6-6 to TRBJ2-7, with 8 bases aligning to TRBD1. The V gene end was trimmed by 5 bases and the J gene end by 7 bases; junction bases not matched to a gene: 7. Germline CDR1 MNHNY, CDR2 SVGAGI (reference sequence). The CDR3 spans 13 residues. The CDR3 region has the DNA TGTGCCAGCAGTCCTCGGACAGGGTGGGAGCAGTACTTC. It specifies CASSPRTGWEQYF.

The genes are TRBV18 and TRBJ2-1; D possibly corresponds to TRBD2 (7 bases). The germline V gene has CDR1 KGHSH and CDR2 LQKENI. The CDR3 consists of 13 residues. The V and J ends lost 1 base and 10 bases respectively, with 11 bases between them. CDR3 region: CASSPREGGEQFF. In nucleotides, the CDR3 is TGTGCCAGCTCACCACGTGAGGGGGGGGAGCAGTTCTTC.

The chain couples TRBV5-1 to TRBJ2-7, with D perhaps TRBD1 or TRBD2 (5 bases each). CDR1 and CDR2 (germline): SGHRS, YFSETQ. The ends were cut back, 4 bases at V and 2 bases at J, with 13 bases in the middle. This CDR3 comprises 14 residues. This CDR3 reads CASSPVGPAYEQYF. The CDR3 region has the DNA TGCGCCAGCAGCCCTGTGGGACCCGCCTACGAGCAGTACTTC.

The rearrangement links TRBV10-3 to TRBJ1-2; 7 nucleotides line up with TRBD1. The ends lost 6 bases at V and 7 bases at J; junction bases unmatched: 11. The CDR3 is 14 residues long. Germline V lookup: CDR1 ENHRY, CDR2 SYGVKD. CDR3 in amino acids: CAISLDRDASGYTF. As DNA, the CDR3 is TGTGCCATCAGCCTCGACAGGGATGCTAGTGGCTACACCTTC.

The chain couples TRBV27 to TRBJ1-6; tentative D call: TRBD1 (6 bases). Germline CDR1 MNHEY, CDR2 SMNVEV (reference sequence). The CDR3 extends over 16 amino acids. V lost 0 bases and J lost 8, with 14 bases in between. CDR3 loop: CASSLSITPGDSPLHF. CDR3 in DNA: TGTGCCAGCAGTTTATCGATTACCCCAGGGGATTCACCCCTCCACTTT.

The chain has TRBV18 and TRBJ1-5; D gene ambiguous. Trimming stripped 3 bases from V and 4 bases from J, with 4 bases between. From germline, CDR1 is KGHSH and CDR2 LQKENI. The CDR3 contains 12 residues. The CDR3 DNA is TGTGCCAGCTCACCTGGAAATCAGCCCCAGCATTTT. Protein product: CASSPGNQPQHF.